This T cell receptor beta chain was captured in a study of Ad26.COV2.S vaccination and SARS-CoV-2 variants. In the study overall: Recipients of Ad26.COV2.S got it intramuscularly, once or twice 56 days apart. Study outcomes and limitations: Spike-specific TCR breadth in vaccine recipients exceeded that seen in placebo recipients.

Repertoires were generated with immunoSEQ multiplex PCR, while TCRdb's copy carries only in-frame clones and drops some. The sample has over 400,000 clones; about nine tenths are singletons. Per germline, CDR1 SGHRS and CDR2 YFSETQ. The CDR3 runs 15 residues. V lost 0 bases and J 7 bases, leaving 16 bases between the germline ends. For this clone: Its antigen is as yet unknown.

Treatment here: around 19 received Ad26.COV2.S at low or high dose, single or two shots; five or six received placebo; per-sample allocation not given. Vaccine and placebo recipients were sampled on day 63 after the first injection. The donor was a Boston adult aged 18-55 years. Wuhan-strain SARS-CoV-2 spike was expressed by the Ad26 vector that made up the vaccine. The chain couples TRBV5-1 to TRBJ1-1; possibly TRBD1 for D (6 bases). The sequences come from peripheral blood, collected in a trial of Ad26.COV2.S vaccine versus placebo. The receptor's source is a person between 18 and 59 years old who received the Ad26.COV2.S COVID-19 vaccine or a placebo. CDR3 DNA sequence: TGCGCCAGCAGCTTGGCGCCGGGGGCCGAGGGTGAAGCTTTCTTT. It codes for CASSLAPGAEGEAFF.